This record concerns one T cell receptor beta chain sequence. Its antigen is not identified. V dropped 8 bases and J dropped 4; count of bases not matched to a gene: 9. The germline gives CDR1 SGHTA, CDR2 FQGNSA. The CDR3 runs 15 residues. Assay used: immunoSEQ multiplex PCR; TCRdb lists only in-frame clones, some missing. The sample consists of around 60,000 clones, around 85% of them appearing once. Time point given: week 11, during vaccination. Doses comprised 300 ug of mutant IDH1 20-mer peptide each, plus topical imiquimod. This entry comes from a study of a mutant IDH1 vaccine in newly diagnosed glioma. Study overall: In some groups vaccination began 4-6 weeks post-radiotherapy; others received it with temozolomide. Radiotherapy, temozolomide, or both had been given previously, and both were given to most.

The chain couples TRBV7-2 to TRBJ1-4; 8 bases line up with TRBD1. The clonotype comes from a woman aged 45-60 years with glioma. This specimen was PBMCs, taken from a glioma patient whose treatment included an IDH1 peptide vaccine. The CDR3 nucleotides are TGTGCCAGCCGTCCGTATGACAGGGGTAATGAAAAACTGTTTTTT. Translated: CASRPYDRGNEKLFF.